This T cell receptor (beta chain) appears in the sequencing data of a study of T-cell memory formation after mild COVID-19. Study-wide points: CD4+ contracting clones lay mainly in CM and EM, CD8+ ones in EMRA.

Notes on this clonotype: Its antigen is unknown.

Trimming cost V 1 base and J 8 bases; bases outside gene matches: 10. This CDR3 spans 16 amino acids. Germline CDR1 SGHRS, CDR2 YFSETQ. One entry per CDR3 protein results from TCRdb running MiXCR on the 5' RACE reads. The sample holds 50,000 or so distinct CDR3 sequences, approximately 9% seen once. Material for sequencing was PBMCs or a T cell subset sorted from them (not recorded which). The sequence was collected from an adult woman who had mild COVID-19 (a few samples of this study predate the infection). Cell type and time point are not known. The V call is TRBV5-1, the J call TRBJ2-2; 8 bases fit TRBD2. The chain's CDR3 is CASSLTSGGGAGELFF. CDR3 DNA sequence: TGCGCCAGCAGCTTGACTAGCGGAGGTGGAGCGGGGGAGCTGTTTTTT.